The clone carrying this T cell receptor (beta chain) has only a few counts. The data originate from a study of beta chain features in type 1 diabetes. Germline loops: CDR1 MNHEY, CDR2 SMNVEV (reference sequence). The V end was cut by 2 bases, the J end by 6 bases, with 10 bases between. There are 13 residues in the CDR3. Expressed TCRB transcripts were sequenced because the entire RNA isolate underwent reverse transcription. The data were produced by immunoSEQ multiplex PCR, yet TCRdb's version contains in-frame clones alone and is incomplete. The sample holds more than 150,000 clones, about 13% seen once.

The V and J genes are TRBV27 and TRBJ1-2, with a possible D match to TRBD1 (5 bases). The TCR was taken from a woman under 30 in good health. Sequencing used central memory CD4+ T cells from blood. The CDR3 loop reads CASSLREGNGYTF. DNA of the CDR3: TGTGCCAGCAGTTTAAGGGAGGGGAATGGCTACACCTTC.